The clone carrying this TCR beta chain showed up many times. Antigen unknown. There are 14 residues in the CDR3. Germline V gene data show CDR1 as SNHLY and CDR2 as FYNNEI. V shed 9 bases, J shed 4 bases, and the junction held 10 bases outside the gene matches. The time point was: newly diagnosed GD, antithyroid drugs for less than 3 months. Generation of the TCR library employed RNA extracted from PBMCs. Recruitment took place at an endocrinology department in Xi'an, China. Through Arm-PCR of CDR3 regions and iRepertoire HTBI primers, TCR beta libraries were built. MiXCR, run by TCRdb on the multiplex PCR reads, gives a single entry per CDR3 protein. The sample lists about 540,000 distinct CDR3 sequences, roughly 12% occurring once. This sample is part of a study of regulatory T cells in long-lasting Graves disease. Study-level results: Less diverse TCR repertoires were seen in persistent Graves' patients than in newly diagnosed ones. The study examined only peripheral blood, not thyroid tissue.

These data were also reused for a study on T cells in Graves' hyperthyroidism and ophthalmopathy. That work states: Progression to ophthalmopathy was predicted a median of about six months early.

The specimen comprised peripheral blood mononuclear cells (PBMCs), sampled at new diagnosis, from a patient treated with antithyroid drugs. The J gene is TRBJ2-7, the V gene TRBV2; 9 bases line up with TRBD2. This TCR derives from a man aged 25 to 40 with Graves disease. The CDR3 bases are TGTGCCAGTCTGGGGCTAGCGGGACATTACGAGCAGTACTTC. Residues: CASLGLAGHYEQYF.